The present entry profiles one TCR beta chain with its context. Original processing methods: Estimation of nucleated cell counts was performed using reference gene primer amplification. The protocol was immunoSEQ multiplex PCR, while the TCRdb copy is restricted to in-frame clones and leaves out a portion. Clone size and V and J calls were adopted from that table, with D and trimming inferred from the DNA. The repertoire includes about 110,000 clones, about 85% of them detected once, and 4.8% sits in the top ten. The data belong to a study of blood T cell repertoires in COVID-19. Study-wide context: The United States, Italy and Spain were the sources of the acute and convalescent COVID-19 samples.

The CDR3 sequence is 15 residues long. The germline gives CDR1 SGHDT, CDR2 YYEEEE. V lost 4 bases, J lost 5 bases, and 18 bases lay in between. This TCR derives from a human donor in a cohort sampled during active COVID-19. Specimen: peripheral blood. The rearrangement links TRBV5-6 to TRBJ1-2, with a weak D call TRBD1 (6 bases). This CDR3 reads CASSARDMVLYGYTF. The CDR3 nucleotides are TGTGCCAGCAGCGCTCGGGACATGGTTTTGTATGGCTACACCTTC.